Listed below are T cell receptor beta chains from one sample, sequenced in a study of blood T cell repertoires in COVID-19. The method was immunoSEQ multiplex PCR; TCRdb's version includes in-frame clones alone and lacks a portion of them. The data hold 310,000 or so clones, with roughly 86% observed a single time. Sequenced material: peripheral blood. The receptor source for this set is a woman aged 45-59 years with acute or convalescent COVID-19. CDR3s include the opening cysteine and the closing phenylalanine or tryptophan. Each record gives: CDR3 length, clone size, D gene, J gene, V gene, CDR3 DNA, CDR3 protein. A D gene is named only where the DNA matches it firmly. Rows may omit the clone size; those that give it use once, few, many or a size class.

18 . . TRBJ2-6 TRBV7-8 TGTGCCAGCAGCTACCCGGGGTTTCGACTCTCTGGGGCCAACGTCCTGACTTTC CASSYPGFRLSGANVLTF
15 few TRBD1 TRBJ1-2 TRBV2 TGTGCCAGCAGTACAATGGGACAGCCAAACTATGGCTACACCTTC CASSTMGQPNYGYTF
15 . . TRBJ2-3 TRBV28 TGTGCCAGCAGTTCCCGAGTAGCGGGCACAGATACGCAGTATTTT CASSSRVAGTDTQYF
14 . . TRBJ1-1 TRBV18 TGTGCCAGCTCACCACGGGGGGCGGGAGAGGGGGCTTTCTTT CASSPRGAGEGAFF
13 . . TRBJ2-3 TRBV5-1 TGCGCCAGCAGCCCCGGACTTGGGGATACGCAGTATTTT CASSPGLGDTQYF
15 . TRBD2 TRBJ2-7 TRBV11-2 TGTGCCAGCAGCGCCAATAGCGGGAGTAAGGTCGAGCAGTACTTC CASSANSGSKVEQYF
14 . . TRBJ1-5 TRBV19 TGTGCCAGTAGTTTAGTCAATAGCAATCAGCCCCAGCATTTT CASSLVNSNQPQHF
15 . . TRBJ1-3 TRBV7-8 TGTGCCAGCAGCCGAGGCGGGGCAGCTGGAAACACCATATATTTT CASSRGGAAGNTIYF
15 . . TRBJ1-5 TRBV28 TGTGCCAGCAGTTTATTACGGTATAGCAATCAGCCCCAGCATTTT CASSLLRYSNQPQHF
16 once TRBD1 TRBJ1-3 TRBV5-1 TGCGCCAGCAGCGAACAGGGGACCCATTCTGGAAACACCATATATTTT CASSEQGTHSGNTIYF
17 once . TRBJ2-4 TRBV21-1 TGTGCCAGCAGCAAATTATCTAGCGGGATAGCCAAAAACATTCAGTACTTC CASSKLSSGIAKNIQYF
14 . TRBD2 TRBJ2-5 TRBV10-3 TGTGCCATCAGAGACACGGGAGGTGGAGAGACCCAGTACTTC CAIRDTGGGETQYF
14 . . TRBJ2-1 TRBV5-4 TGTGCCAGCAGCCCCTTGGAGTTAGAAAATGAGCAGTTCTTC CASSPLELENEQFF
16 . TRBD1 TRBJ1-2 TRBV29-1 TGCAGCGTCTGGGGGACAGGGGGCGCAGATAACTATGGCTACACCTTC CSVWGTGGADNYGYTF
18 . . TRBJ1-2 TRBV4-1 TGCGCCAGCAGCCAAGATCTAATTAAGGGGTTCATTGACTATGGCTACACCTTC CASSQDLIKGFIDYGYTF
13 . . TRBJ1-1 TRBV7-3 TGTGCCAGCAGCGCGGGACGGAACACTGAAGCTTTCTTT CASSAGRNTEAFF
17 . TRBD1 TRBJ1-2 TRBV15 TGTGCCACCAGCAGAGATCTCGGGACAGTGTCTAACTATGGCTACACCTTC CATSRDLGTVSNYGYTF
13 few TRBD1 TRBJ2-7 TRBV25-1 TGTGCCAGCAGCCGGGACAGTGGCTACGAGCAGTACTTC CASSRDSGYEQYF
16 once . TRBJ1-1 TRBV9 TGTGCCAGCAGCGTAGATCGCCGACAGTCGCACACTGAAGCTTTCTTT CASSVDRRQSHTEAFF
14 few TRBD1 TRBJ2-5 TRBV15 TGTGCCACCAGCAGGGACAGGGGGCAAGAGACCCAGTACTTC CATSRDRGQETQYF
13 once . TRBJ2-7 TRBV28 TGTGCCAGCAGTTTAACAAGTGCCTACGAGCAGTACTTC CASSLTSAYEQYF
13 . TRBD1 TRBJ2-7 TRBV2 TGTGCCAGCAGTGACGGACAGGGGTACGAGCAGTACTTC CASSDGQGYEQYF
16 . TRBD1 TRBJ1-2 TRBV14 TGTGCCAGCAGCCAAGGCCCGGACAGGGATATCTATGGCTACACCTTC CASSQGPDRDIYGYTF
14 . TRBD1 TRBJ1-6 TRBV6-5 TGTGCCAGCACCTCGGGACAGGGTAATTCACCCCTCCACTTT CASTSGQGNSPLHF
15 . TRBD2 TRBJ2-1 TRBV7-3 TGTGCCAGCAGCACCTACTCTAGCGGGAGGGGTGAGCAGTTCTTC CASSTYSSGRGEQFF
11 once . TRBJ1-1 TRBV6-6 TGTGCCAGCCAGCGGTACACTGAAGCTTTCTTT CASQRYTEAFF
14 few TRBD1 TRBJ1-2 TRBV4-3 TGCGCCAGCAGCCCACAGACAGGGGGATATGGCTACACCTTC CASSPQTGGYGYTF
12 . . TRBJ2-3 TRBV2 TGTGCCAGCAGTGATCGGGCAGATACGCAGTATTTT CASSDRADTQYF
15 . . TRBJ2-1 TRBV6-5 TGTGCCAGCAGTTATAGTTTTACTTCCCTCGATGAGCAGTTCTTC CASSYSFTSLDEQFF
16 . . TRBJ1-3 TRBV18 TGTGCCAGCTCACCATCAGGATTGCGTTCTGGAAACACCATATATTTT CASSPSGLRSGNTIYF
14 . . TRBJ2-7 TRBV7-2 TGTGCCAGCAGCTTAGGGACACCGACCTACGAGCAGTACTTC CASSLGTPTYEQYF
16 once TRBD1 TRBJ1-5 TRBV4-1 TGCGCCAGCAGCCAAGTCTACAGGGGGTCCAATCAGCCCCAGCATTTT CASSQVYRGSNQPQHF
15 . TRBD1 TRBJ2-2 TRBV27 TGTGCCAGCAGTTTCGGGACAGGGTATTTGGGGGAGCTGTTTTTT CASSFGTGYLGELFF
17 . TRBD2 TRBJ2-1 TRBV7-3 TGTGCCAGCAGCTTCCCTGGAGCGGGAGGTGACTACAATGAGCAGTTCTTC CASSFPGAGGDYNEQFF
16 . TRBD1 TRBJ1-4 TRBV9 TGTGCCAGCAGCGTCGATTCGACAGGGCCCATGGAAAAACTGTTTTTT CASSVDSTGPMEKLFF